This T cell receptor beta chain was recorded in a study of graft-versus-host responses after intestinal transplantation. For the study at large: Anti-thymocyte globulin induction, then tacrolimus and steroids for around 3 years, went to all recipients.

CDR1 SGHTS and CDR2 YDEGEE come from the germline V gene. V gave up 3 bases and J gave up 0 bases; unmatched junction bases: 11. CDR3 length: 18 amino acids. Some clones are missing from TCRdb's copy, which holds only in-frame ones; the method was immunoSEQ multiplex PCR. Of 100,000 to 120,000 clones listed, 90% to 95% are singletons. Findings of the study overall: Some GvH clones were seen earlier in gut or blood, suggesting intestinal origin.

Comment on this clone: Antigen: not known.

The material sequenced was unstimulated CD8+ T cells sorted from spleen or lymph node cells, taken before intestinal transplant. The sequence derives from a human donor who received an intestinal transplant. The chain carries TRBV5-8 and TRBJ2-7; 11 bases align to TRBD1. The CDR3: CASSSGTGGRHRSYEQYF. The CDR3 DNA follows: TGTGCCAGCAGCTCCGGGACAGGGGGGCGTCATCGCTCCTACGAGCAGTACTTC. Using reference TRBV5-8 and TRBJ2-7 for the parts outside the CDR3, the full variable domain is EAGVTQSPTHLIKTRGQQATLRCSPISGHTSVYWYQQALGLGLQFLLWYDEGEERNRGNFPPRFSGRQFPNYSSELNVNALELEDSALYLCASSSGTGGRHRSYEQYFGPGTRLTVT.